What follows describes a single T cell receptor (beta chain). PCR involved 60 Vbeta and 13 Jbeta primers. In the authors' methods: Among the unique TCR beta chains that a later analysis counted, around 82 million in all, 9.5 million to 11 million were shared. Sequencing used immunoSEQ multiplex PCR; TCRdb keeps in-frame clones, though not all of them. The V and J calls and clone size are taken from that table; D and trimming were inferred from the DNA. The sample yields about 130,000 clones, around two thirds seen once. This CDR3 comprises 16 residues. Per the germline V gene, CDR1 is SQVTM and CDR2 is ANQGSEA. The ends lost 0 bases at V and 8 bases at J; junction bases unmatched: 14. The data derive from a study of cytomegalovirus exposure and HLA in healthy donors. Study summary: Findings of an earlier analysis included some 110 million unique TCR beta sequences from around 180 million T cells.

The sequenced material came from PBMCs. The receptor comes from a human donor in good health. This chain links TRBV29-1 with TRBJ1-2; 8 bases map to TRBD1. The DNA for the CDR3 is TGCAGCGTTGAAGATCTTGAACAGGGGGTTAGGGGGGGCTACACCTTC. Protein sequence: CSVEDLEQGVRGGYTF.